Below, 21 T cell receptor beta chains from the same sample are listed, as sequenced in a study of blood T cell repertoires in COVID-19. The method was immunoSEQ multiplex PCR; TCRdb's version includes in-frame clones alone and lacks a portion of them. The sample yields fewer than 350,000 clones, over 75% seen once. Sequencing was carried out using peripheral blood. The receptors shown here come from a woman under 40 with COVID-19, enrolled during active disease.

This clone was observed a single time. The genes are TRBV2 and TRBJ1-2; D is ambiguous. Germline CDR1 SNHLY, CDR2 FYNNEI. The V gene lost 6 bases and the J gene lost 10 bases, with 9 bases spanning the gap. The length of the CDR3 is 10 residues. The CDR3 sequence is CASRQVYYTF. The CDR3 DNA follows: TGTGCCAGCAGACAAGTTTACTACACCTTC.

This sequence joins TRBV6-4 and TRBJ2-5; 12 bases map to TRBD2. CDR1 MRHNA and CDR2 SNTAGT come from the germline V gene. The CDR3 has 18 amino acids. Losses at the gene ends were 4 bases for V and 4 bases for J; bases not matched to a gene: 13. The CDR3, as DNA: TGTGCCAGCAGTGGACAGGGTAGCTCTAGCGGGAGGGGAGAGACCCAGTACTTC. Protein sequence: CASSGQGSSSGRGETQYF.

The chain joins TRBV10-1 to TRBJ2-7, with TRBD2 identical over 15 bases. CDR3 length: 18 amino acids. Germline V lookup: CDR1 WNHNN, CDR2 SYGVQD (reference sequence). V dropped 4 bases and J dropped 4; count of bases not matched to a gene: 11. The CDR3 sequence is CASSGNPGLAGGNYEQYF. The DNA of the CDR3 is TGCGCCAGCAGTGGGAATCCGGGACTAGCGGGGGGTAATTACGAGCAGTACTTC.

This chain joins TRBV18 and TRBJ2-1; TRBD2 is a possible D gene (6 bases). Germline CDR1 and CDR2: KGHSH and LQKENI. With 0 bases removed from V and 10 bases from J, the gap between germline ends came to 13 bases. The CDR3 extends over 14 amino acids. CDR3 in amino acids: CASSPPGLAREQFF. Written as DNA, the CDR3 is TGTGCCAGCTCACCACCGGGACTCGCAAGGGAGCAGTTCTTC.

The chain has TRBV30 and TRBJ1-3; D not certain. V lost 6 bases and J lost 0, with 12 bases in between. The CDR3 consists of 14 residues. Per the germline V gene, CDR1 is GTSNPN and CDR2 is SVGIG (reference sequence). CDR3 nucleotides: TGTGCCTGTTGGGCCCGTATCTCTGGAAACACCATATATTTT. This encodes CACWARISGNTIYF.

Notes on this clone: With a much larger clone just one base away, this may be a read error. The chain combines TRBV7-9 with TRBJ1-1; TRBD1 matches at 8 bases. Trimming cost V 5 bases and J 4 bases; bases outside gene matches: 0. The CDR3 loop spans 12 amino acids. In germline, CDR1 is SEHNR, CDR2 FQNEAQ (reference sequence). The CDR3: CASSTGGTEAFF. In nucleotides, the CDR3 is TGTGCCAGCAGCACAGGGGGCACTGAAGCTTTCTTT.

The chain employs TRBV15 and TRBJ1-5; 7 nucleotides align to TRBD1. V trimming: 1 base; J trimming: 3 bases; junction bases outside the gene matches: 6. The length of the CDR3 is 16 residues. Germline V gene lookup returns CDR1 LNHNV and CDR2 YYDKDF (reference sequence). The CDR3 DNA reads TGTGCCACCAGCAGAGGGAGGACAGGCGTCAATCAGCCCCAGCATTTT. This codes for CATSRGRTGVNQPQHF. The full variable domain, its missing parts supplied by reference TRBV15 and TRBJ1-5, is DAMVIQNPRYQVTQFGKPVTLSCSQTLNHNVMYWYQQKSSQAPKLLFHYYDKDFNNEADTPDNFQSRRPNTSFCFLDIRSPGLGDTAMYLCATSRGRTGVNQPQHFGDGTRLSIL.

The rearrangement uses TRBV6-7 and TRBJ1-1, with a possible D match to TRBD1 (5 bases). TRBV6-7 is placed among ORFs of uncertain function. The CDR3 consists of 15 residues. V was pared by 5 bases and J by 5 bases, with 18 bases between. The CDR3 region has the DNA TGTGCCAGCAGTAGCCCAGTCAGGGCAGGGACTGAAGCTTTCTTT. As protein: CASSSPVRAGTEAFF.

In its sample, this clone was seen once. Germline is not matched at one junction end, which may reflect a read error. The rearrangement links TRBV7-7 to TRBJ2-3, with TRBD2 as a possible D gene (6 bases). Germline values: CDR1 SSHAT, CDR2 FNYEAQ (reference sequence). The CDR3 sequence is 13 residues long. CDR3 region: CASSLEGIDTQYF. In DNA, the CDR3 is TGTGCTAGCAGCTTGGAGGGTATAGATACGCAGTATTTT.

The V gene is TRBV19, the J gene TRBJ1-2; 10 positions agree with TRBD1. This CDR3 has 16 amino acids. CDR1 is LNHDA, CDR2 SQIVND, per germline (reference sequence). Losses at the gene ends were 0 bases for V and 8 bases for J; bases not matched to a gene: 9. CDR3 in DNA: TGTGCCAGTAGTATAGATCGTCGGGGACAGGGGAAGGGCTACACCTTC. It is translated as CASSIDRRGQGKGYTF.

The chain has TRBV11-2 and TRBJ2-2; maybe TRBD2 (5 bases). This CDR3 has 13 amino acids. Germline V gene sequence: CDR1 SGHAT, CDR2 FQNNGV. The V gene lost 5 bases and the J gene lost 7 bases, with 11 bases spanning the gap. CDR3 DNA: TGTGCCAGCAGCCGGGGTCGAAGCGGGGAGCTGTTTTTT. It codes for CASSRGRSGELFF.

This clone was detected once. Other DNA sequences in this specimen translate into the identical CDR3. The chain has TRBV19 and TRBJ1-5, with 9 bases matching TRBD1. The CDR3 covers 13 residues. CDR1 and CDR2 (germline): LNHDA, SQIVND (reference sequence). V trimming: 4 bases; J trimming: 7 bases; junction bases outside the gene matches: 2. The CDR3: CASSTDRGQPQHF. The CDR3 nucleotides read TGTGCCAGTAGTACCGACAGGGGGCAGCCCCAGCATTTT.

This clone has more than one count but fewer than ten. Other DNA sequences in this specimen translate into the identical CDR3. This chain joins TRBV7-9 and TRBJ1-1; 8 bases map to TRBD1. The CDR3 runs 13 residues. In germline, CDR1 is SEHNR, CDR2 FQNEAQ (reference sequence). J was trimmed by 5 bases and V by 5 bases; bases with no gene match: 4. In DNA, the CDR3 is TGTGCCAGCAGCCTAGACAGGGGAACTGAAGCTTTCTTT. It codes for CASSLDRGTEAFF.

This sequence joins TRBV5-1 and TRBJ2-5, with 9 positions matching TRBD2. Germline V gene lookup returns CDR1 SGHRS and CDR2 YFSETQ. The V gene end was trimmed by 6 bases and the J gene end by 7 bases; junction bases not matched to a gene: 13. There are 15 residues in the CDR3. CDR3 amino acids: CASTGLAGSLGTQYF. The CDR3 bases are TGCGCCAGCACGGGTCTAGCGGGGTCTTTGGGGACCCAGTACTTC.

V gene TRBV27 combines with J gene TRBJ1-2; a weak D match, TRBD1 (5 bases). With 10 bases removed from V and 0 bases from J, the gap between germline ends came to 12 bases. The CDR3 is 13 residues long. Looked up from germline, CDR1 is MNHEY and CDR2 is SMNVEV (reference sequence). The chain's CDR3 is CANPGGANYGYTF. The CDR3, as DNA: TGTGCCAACCCTGGAGGGGCTAACTATGGCTACACCTTC.

This clone was counted a single time. It may be a read error: a sequence one base away is much more abundant. This chain links TRBV28 with TRBJ1-3, with unresolved D. Germline V CDR1 and CDR2: MDHEN, SYDVKM. Trimming shortened V by 3 bases and J by 0 bases, and 3 bases separated the two germline ends. CDR3 size: 13 residues. CDR3 nucleotide sequence: TGTGCCAGCAGTTTCAGCTCTGGAAACACCATATATTTT. Translating it yields CASSFSSGNTIYF. Full variable domain (missing parts from reference TRBV28 and TRBJ1-3): DVKVTQSSRYLVKRTGEKVFLECVQDMDHENMFWYRQDPGLGLRLIYFSYDVKMKEKGDIPEGYSVSREKKERFSLILESASTNQTSMYLCASSFSSGNTIYFGEGSWLTVV.

This clone was detected only a few times. In the same sample, other DNA sequences code for this CDR3. The J gene is TRBJ1-5, the V gene TRBV19; TRBD1 agrees at 10 bases. CDR1 is LNHDA and CDR2 is SQIVND in the germline V gene (reference sequence). Unmatched junction bases numbered 6, after V lost 4 bases and J lost 6 bases. The CDR3 runs 15 residues. The CDR3 DNA reads TGTGCCAGTAGTACGCCGGGACAGGGGACTCAGCCCCAGCATTTT. This gives the protein CASSTPGQGTQPQHF.

The chain links TRBV30 to TRBJ1-5, with unresolved D. The germline gives CDR1 GTSNPN, CDR2 SVGIG (reference sequence). The CDR3 sequence is 13 residues long. Trimming cost V 3 bases and J 3 bases, with 9 bases left between them. The CDR3 nucleotides read TGTGCCTGGAGCGGAGGGAACAATCAGCCCCAGCATTTT. Its protein is CAWSGGNNQPQHF.

The rearrangement joins TRBV18 to TRBJ2-5; D unclear. This CDR3 has 11 residues. V lost 5 bases and J lost 5, with 6 bases in between. CDR1 and CDR2 (germline): KGHSH, LQKENI. CDR3 nucleotide sequence: TGTGCCAGCTCAGCCCGGGAGACCCAGTACTTC. It yields the protein CASSARETQYF. The full variable domain, its missing parts supplied by reference TRBV18 and TRBJ2-5, is NAGVMQNPRHLVRRRGQEARLRCSPMKGHSHVYWYRQLPEEGLKFMVYLQKENIIDESGMPKERFSAEFPKEGPSILRIQQVVRGDSAAYFCASSARETQYFGPGTRLLVL.

The sample holds a few counts of this clone. The chain employs TRBV30 and TRBJ2-7, with 7 positions matching TRBD1. The CDR3 runs to 12 residues. Germline V CDR1 and CDR2: GTSNPN, SVGIG (reference sequence). In DNA form, the CDR3 reads TGTGCTTGTACTAAAAGGGGGCACGAGCAGTACTTC. This gives the protein CACTKRGHEQYF. The whole variable domain, remainder taken from reference TRBV30 and TRBJ2-7, is SQTIHQWPATLVQPVGSPLSLECTVEGTSNPNLYWYRQAAGRGLQLLFYSVGIGQISSEVPQNLSASRPQDRQFILSSKKLLLSDSGFYLCACTKRGHEQYFGPGTRLTVT.

The rearrangement links TRBV1 to TRBJ1-4; the table calls TRBD1, which could not be checked here. TRBV1 is reported as a pseudogene. This CDR3 contains 18 residues. For the CDR3, the DNA is TGCACCAGCAGCCAACTTCCGGGACAGAATGCAACTAATGAAAAACTGTTTTTT. Its translation is CTSSQLPGQNATNEKLFF.